These T cell receptor beta chains were read from a single sample in a study of blood T cells in healthy people across ages. In TCRdb, the 5' RACE reads were re-called with MiXCR into one record per CDR3 protein. In the table there are just over 1 million distinct CDR3 sequences, more than 35% of which are singletons. Input material: blood. Every receptor here comes from a woman aged 55-70 years in good health. CDR3s include the opening cysteine and the closing phenylalanine or tryptophan. A D gene is named only where the DNA matches it firmly. Not all rows give a size; the values are once, few, many and, for expanded clones, a class.

-	TRBJ1-6	TRBD1	TRBV27	CASSFYPGQGNSPLHF	TGTGCCAGCAGTTTCTACCCGGGACAGGGTAATTCACCCCTCCACTTT
-	TRBJ2-4	-	TRBV3-1	CASSQEGLNLAKNIQYF	TGTGCCAGCAGCCAAGAGGGACTGAATCTAGCCAAAAACATTCAGTACTTC
many	TRBJ1-2	-	TRBV27	CASSFSHSVTAYGYTF	TGTGCCAGCAGTTTCTCCCATAGTGTGACGGCTTATGGCTACACCTTC
few	TRBJ2-2	-	TRBV12-3/TRBV12-4	CASSRQGPTTGELFF	TGTGCCAGCAGCCGCCAGGGGCCGACCACCGGGGAGCTGTTTTTT
-	TRBJ2-5	TRBD2	TRBV28	CASSSLLAGGQETQYF	TGTGCCAGCAGTTCACTACTAGCGGGAGGACAAGAGACCCAGTACTTC
-	TRBJ2-2	TRBD2	TRBV20-1	CSATLAGVNGELFF	TGCAGTGCGACACTAGCGGGAGTTAACGGGGAGCTGTTTTTT
-	TRBJ1-1	TRBD1	TRBV27	CASTQTGVTEAFF	TGTGCCAGCACGCAAACAGGGGTCACTGAAGCTTTCTTT
many	TRBJ1-1	-	TRBV6-2/TRBV6-3	CASSYFGVGTEAFF	TGTGCCAGCAGTTACTTCGGGGTTGGCACTGAAGCTTTCTTT
few	TRBJ2-5	-	TRBV20-1	CSASSAEKETQYF	TGCAGTGCTAGCTCTGCTGAAAAAGAGACCCAGTACTTC
-	TRBJ2-5	TRBD2	TRBV12-3/TRBV12-4	CASSLNSGSSQYF	TGTGCCAGCAGTTTAAACAGCGGGAGTTCCCAGTACTTC
many	TRBJ2-5	TRBD1	TRBV12-3/TRBV12-4	CASSFMQGVETQYF	TGTGCCAGCAGTTTTATGCAGGGGGTCGAGACCCAGTACTTC
many	TRBJ2-3	-	TRBV2	CASGGVGTDTQYF	TGTGCCAGCGGCGGGGTTGGGACAGATACGCAGTATTTT
few	TRBJ2-7	-	TRBV29-1	CSVESGVEQYF	TGCAGCGTTGAATCAGGGGTCGAGCAGTACTTC
few	TRBJ2-5	TRBD2	TRBV28	CASSQTSAQETQYF	TGTGCCAGCAGTCAAACTAGCGCGCAAGAGACCCAGTACTTC
-	TRBJ2-4	TRBD1	TRBV5-1	CASSETGDDGNIQYF	TGCGCCAGCAGCGAGACAGGGGATGATGGAAACATCCAGTACTTC
few	TRBJ1-5	TRBD1	TRBV4-1	CASSQGTGVGPQHF	TGCGCCAGCAGCCAAGGTACAGGGGTTGGGCCCCAGCATTTT
-	TRBJ2-7	-	TRBV20-1	CSARARASSSYEQYF	TGCAGTGCTAGAGCACGGGCTAGTAGCTCCTACGAGCAGTACTTC
-	TRBJ2-7	TRBD1	TRBV2	CASSETTGVVEQYF	TGTGCCAGCAGTGAGACGACAGGGGTGGTCGAGCAGTACTTC
few	TRBJ2-1	-	TRBV6-1	CASSEWSDNEQFF	TGTGCCAGCAGTGAATGGTCAGATAATGAGCAGTTCTTC
-	TRBJ2-7	-	TRBV20-1	CSASWLFSYEQYF	TGCAGTGCTAGTTGGCTTTTCTCCTACGAGCAGTACTTC
few	TRBJ1-2	TRBD1	TRBV25-1	CASKATGDRGYTF	TGTGCCAGCAAGGCCACAGGGGATCGTGGCTACACCTTC
-	TRBJ2-7	TRBD2	TRBV6-5	CASSTPGGSSSYEQYF	TGTGCCAGCAGCACCCCCGGGGGGTCTAGCTCCTACGAGCAGTACTTC
-	TRBJ2-7	-	TRBV11-1	CASSSYPRDNYEQYF	TGTGCCAGCAGCTCCTACCCACGGGACAACTACGAGCAGTACTTC
-	TRBJ2-2	-	TRBV6-2/TRBV6-3	CASSRLAPRDTGELFF	TGTGCCAGCAGTCGGCTGGCGCCTCGGGACACCGGGGAGCTGTTTTTT
-	TRBJ2-3	-	TRBV5-1	CASSLNGLDREGQYF	TGCGCCAGCAGCTTAAACGGACTGGACAGGGAGGGGCAGTATTTT
-	TRBJ2-3	-	TRBV27	CASSRNWGVDTQYF	TGTGCCAGCAGCCGAAATTGGGGGGTAGATACGCAGTATTTT
few	TRBJ2-1	TRBD2	TRBV20-1	CSAGGAESSYNEQFF	TGCAGTGCGGGAGGGGCGGAGAGCTCCTACAATGAGCAGTTCTTC
few	TRBJ2-5	TRBD2	TRBV3-1	CASSFRLAGTSETQYF	TGTGCCAGCAGCTTTCGACTAGCGGGAACGTCAGAGACCCAGTACTTC
-	TRBJ2-5	-	TRBV15	CATSRGINSYEHYF	TGTGCCACCAGCAGAGGAATAAACTCCTACGAGCATTACTTC
-	TRBJ2-5	TRBD1	TRBV6-1	CASSEEGDRGRETQYF	TGTGCCAGCAGTGAAGAGGGGGACAGGGGCCGAGAGACCCAGTACTTC
-	TRBJ2-7	TRBD2	TRBV3-1	CASSQVAGPYEQYF	TGTGCCAGCAGCCAAGTAGCGGGACCCTACGAGCAGTACTTC
few	TRBJ2-3	TRBD2	TRBV20-1	CSARDRTSGIGRGTDTQYF	TGCAGTGCTAGAGACCGGACTAGCGGGATAGGAAGAGGCACAGATACGCAGTATTTT
-	TRBJ2-3	TRBD2	TRBV6-5	CASSYSGLAGEDTQYF	TGTGCCAGCAGTTACTCGGGACTAGCGGGAGAGGATACGCAGTATTTT
once	TRBJ2-7	TRBD2	TRBV27	CVVTSGYEQYF	TGTGTCGTGACTAGCGGATACGAGCAGTACTTC
many	TRBJ2-7	TRBD1	TRBV5-1	CASRRDSRYEQYF	TGCGCCAGCAGACGGGACAGTCGATACGAGCAGTACTTC
once	TRBJ2-5	-	TRBV7-2	CANSLVPIETQYF	TGTGCCAACAGCCTCGTACCGATAGAGACCCAGTACTTC
-	TRBJ2-5	-	TRBV10-3	CATRTGTESETQYF	TGTGCCACCAGAACCGGGACGGAGTCGGAGACCCAGTACTTC
few	TRBJ2-7	TRBD2	TRBV6-2/TRBV6-3	CASSYSSQREAKGYEQYF	TGTGCCAGCAGTTACTCGAGCCAGCGGGAGGCTAAAGGATACGAGCAGTACTTC
few	TRBJ2-1	TRBD2	TRBV5-1	CASSFRTSACEQFF	TGCGCCAGCAGCTTCAGGACTAGCGCCTGCGAGCAGTTCTTC
-	TRBJ1-1	-	TRBV6-6	CASSNKGGRTEAFF	TGTGCCAGCAGTAACAAGGGTGGTAGAACTGAAGCTTTCTTT
-	TRBJ2-7	-	TRBV7-6	CASRRGGGTREQYF	TGTGCCAGCCGTAGGGGGGGCGGGACACGCGAGCAGTACTTC
few	TRBJ2-1	-	TRBV9	CASSPGTVEQFF	TGTGCCAGCAGCCCGGGGACTGTTGAGCAGTTCTTC
few	TRBJ2-1	TRBD2	TRBV6-6	CASRGLAGHHNEQFF	TGTGCCAGCAGGGGTCTAGCGGGGCACCACAATGAGCAGTTCTTC
-	TRBJ2-1	-	TRBV6-1	CASSEVVGISYNEQFF	TGTGCCAGCAGTGAAGTCGTGGGAATCTCCTACAATGAGCAGTTCTTC
once	TRBJ1-5	-	TRBV12-3/TRBV12-4	CASSLEGISNQPQHF	TGTGCCAGCAGTTTAGAGGGGATTAGCAATCAGCCCCAGCATTTT
-	TRBJ2-1	TRBD2	TRBV4-1	CASSQDRLAVYNEQFF	TGCGCCAGCAGCCAAGATAGACTAGCGGTTTACAATGAGCAGTTCTTC